The 10 T cell receptor beta chains presented below share a single source sample, sequenced in a study of T cell responses to AZD1222 COVID-19 vaccine. Assay used: immunoSEQ multiplex PCR; TCRdb lists only in-frame clones, some missing. There are under 150,000 clones in the sample; 90% to 95% occur only once, and about 3.7% lies in the top ten. Source: peripheral blood, taken 28 days after the second AZD1222 dose. Every receptor here comes from an adult who received the AZD1222 COVID-19 vaccine.

The chain uses TRBV7-8 and TRBJ2-1; D is possibly TRBD2 (7 bases). The CDR3 spans 17 residues. V gave up 5 bases and J gave up 7 bases, with 24 bases separating them. Germline CDR1 and CDR2: SGHVS and FQNEAQ. DNA of the CDR3: TGTGCCAGCAGCATGGGGGGCGGCGGGAGAAAGATGAATGAGCAGTTCTTC. It translates to CASSMGGGGRKMNEQFF.

This clone was detected a few times. The rearrangement uses TRBV6-6 and TRBJ2-3; 7 bases agree with TRBD2. Germline V gives CDR1 MNHNY, CDR2 SVGAGI (reference sequence). The CDR3 consists of 16 residues. The V segment lost 1 base and the J segment 3 bases; nucleotides outside the gene matches: 7. The CDR3 is CASSYLAGERTDTQYF. In nucleotides, the CDR3 is TGTGCCAGCAGTTACTTGGCGGGAGAAAGGACAGATACGCAGTATTTT.

The chain uses TRBV3-1 (or the pseudogene TRBV3-2) and TRBJ1-2; no clear D. Trimming cost V 0 bases and J 0 bases, with 8 bases left between them. Germline V CDR1 and CDR2: LGHDT, YNNKEL (reference sequence). The CDR3 is 15 amino acids. CDR3 residues: CASSQDSSANYGYTF. CDR3 DNA sequence: TGTGCCAGCAGCCAAGATTCGTCAGCTAACTATGGCTACACCTTC.

V gene TRBV7-9 combines with J gene TRBJ2-7, with a tentative D call TRBD2 (5 bases). The V and J ends lost 5 bases and 1 base respectively, with 12 bases between them. Germline assignment: CDR1 SEHNR and CDR2 FQNEAQ (reference sequence). The CDR3 extends over 14 amino acids. CDR3 sequence: CASSLSRGSYEQYF. As DNA, the CDR3 is TGTGCCAGCAGCCTGTCTCGGGGTTCCTACGAGCAGTACTTC.

This chain connects TRBV13 to TRBJ2-5; TRBD2 aligns across 7 bases. The CDR3 is 13 amino acids. V shed 5 bases and J 5 bases; nucleotides not matched to a gene: 5. CDR1 PRHDT and CDR2 FYEKMQ come from the germline V gene (reference sequence). This CDR3 reads CASSPRTRETQYF. CDR3 coding DNA: TGTGCCAGCAGCCCCCGGACTAGGGAGACCCAGTACTTC. The variable domain in full, with the rest retrieved from reference TRBV13 and TRBJ2-5, is AAGVIQSPRHLIKEKRETATLKCYPIPRHDTVYWYQQGPGQDPQFLISFYEKMQSDKGSIPDRFSAQQFSDYHSELNMSSLELGDSALYFCASSPRTRETQYFGPGTRLLVL.

The chain recombines TRBV6-5 with TRBJ1-5; D is undetermined. Deletions cut 6 bases from V and 0 bases from J, with 9 bases between. Per germline, CDR1 MNHEY and CDR2 SVGAGI. The CDR3 consists of 14 residues. The CDR3 sequence: CASSRPHSNQPQHF. As DNA, the CDR3 is TGTGCCAGCAGCCGTCCTCATAGCAATCAGCCCCAGCATTTT.

The chain joins TRBV3-1 (or the pseudogene TRBV3-2) to TRBJ2-1; 10 nucleotides align to TRBD2. The CDR3 consists of 17 residues. The V gene's germline CDR1 is LGHDT and CDR2 YNNKEL (reference sequence). Trimming took 4 bases from V and 0 from J; bases not matched to a gene: 6. The CDR3: CASSRGLADSSYNEQFF. Written as DNA, the CDR3 is TGTGCCAGCAGCCGAGGACTAGCGGATTCCTCCTACAATGAGCAGTTCTTC.

The chain uses TRBV7-3 and TRBJ2-1; D may be TRBD2 (6 bases). Per germline, CDR1 SGHTA and CDR2 FQGTGA. CDR3 length equals 16 residues. Trimming cost V 5 bases and J 0 bases, with 14 bases left between them. For the CDR3, the DNA is TGTGCCAGCAGCGCCCGGGACTCCAGCTCCTACAATGAGCAGTTCTTC. Its translation: CASSARDSSSYNEQFF.

This chain connects TRBV7-2 to TRBJ2-7; D gene uncertain. Germline V gene lookup returns CDR1 SGHTA and CDR2 FQGNSA. CDR3 length equals 13 residues. V gave up 2 bases and J gave up 2 bases, with 7 bases separating them. This CDR3 reads CASSLLRTYEQYF. CDR3 in DNA: TGTGCCAGCAGCTTACTTAGGACCTACGAGCAGTACTTC.

The V gene is TRBV2, the J gene TRBJ2-7; no definite D call. The CDR3 spans 12 residues. Germline values: CDR1 SNHLY, CDR2 FYNNEI. V was shortened by 3 bases and J by 1 base, with 4 bases between the two germline ends. CDR3 nucleotides: TGTGCCAGCAGTGATCGGTCCTACGAGCAGTACTTC. Encoded protein: CASSDRSYEQYF.